The clone carrying this T cell receptor beta chain is a singleton in its sample. Other DNA sequences in this sample translate to the same CDR3. The PCR used 60 Vbeta and 13 Jbeta primers. Profiled with immunoSEQ multiplex PCR; TCRdb holds only in-frame clones, not every one. The table lists some 150,000 clones, about 71% of them singletons, with over 2.5% in the top ten. The V and J ends lost 0 bases and 4 bases, in that order; junction bases with no gene match: 2. The CDR3 length is 16 residues. The V gene's germline CDR1 is MGHRA and CDR2 YSYEKL. The entry originates in a study of cytomegalovirus exposure and HLA in healthy donors.

This receptor was identified in a woman in her twenties or thirties in good health and CMV-seronegative. V and J are TRBV4-1 and TRBJ2-1, with 11 bases lining up with TRBD2. Input material: PBMCs. CDR3 nucleotides: TGCGCCAGCAGCCAAGATACTAGCGGGAGTTACAATGAGCAGTTCTTC. The encoded protein is CASSQDTSGSYNEQFF.